Below, 24 T cell receptor beta chains from the same sample are listed, as sequenced in a study of blood T cell repertoires in COVID-19. Libraries were prepared by immunoSEQ multiplex PCR; TCRdb keeps only in-frame clonotypes and omits some of them. The table shows around 160,000 clones, with roughly 90% occurring only once. Sequenced material: PBMCs or T cells enriched from blood (not recorded which). Receptor source: a woman aged 30 to 39 with acute COVID-19.

The chain carries TRBV7-2 and TRBJ2-5, with 10 bases fitting TRBD2. CDR1 SGHTA and CDR2 FQGNSA come from the germline V gene. The length of the CDR3 is 16 residues. V was pared by 5 bases and J by 7 bases, with 13 bases of the junction left unmatched. CDR3 nucleotides: TGTGCCAGCAGCACTCAAGCGGGAGGGGGGCTCGGGACCCAGTACTTC. Translation: CASSTQAGGGLGTQYF.

The genes are TRBV6-5 and TRBJ2-7, with D perhaps TRBD2 (6 bases). The germline V gene has CDR1 MNHEY and CDR2 SVGAGI. This CDR3 has 13 amino acids. V lost 4 bases, J lost 2 bases, and 9 bases lay in between. CDR3 amino acids: CASSLSGAYEQYF. The DNA of the CDR3 is TGTGCCAGCAGTTTGTCGGGGGCCTACGAGCAGTACTTC.

This rearrangement joins TRBV5-4 to TRBJ2-5, with 8 bases lining up with TRBD1. V gave up 3 bases and J gave up 3 bases; unmatched junction bases: 7. CDR1 and CDR2 (germline): SGHNT, YYREEE (reference sequence). This CDR3 contains 15 residues. In nucleotides, the CDR3 is TGTGCCAGCAGCTCTCCGGGACAGGTGAAAGAGACCCAGTACTTC. This codes for CASSSPGQVKETQYF.

The CDR3 DNA is TGTGCCAGCAGCCTCGGGACAGGGGGCGCTTCTGAAGCTTTCTTT. This gives the protein CASSLGTGGASEAFF. The chain carries TRBV28 and TRBJ1-1, with 12 bases aligning to TRBD1. The germline CDR1 and CDR2 sequences are MDHEN and SYDVKM. The CDR3 runs to 15 residues. The V segment lost 6 bases and the J segment 6 bases; nucleotides outside the gene matches: 8.

The CDR3 nucleotides are TGTGCCAGCAGCTTAGATCAAGGGAGTTATCAGCCCCAGCATTTT. Protein sequence: CASSLDQGSYQPQHF. The chain is built from TRBV11-2 and TRBJ1-5; D call uncertain. The CDR3 sequence is 15 residues long. Germline V gene data show CDR1 as SGHAT and CDR2 as FQNNGV. V gave up 0 bases and J gave up 5 bases, with 11 bases separating them.

This clone has just one count. As DNA, the CDR3 is TGTGCCAGCAGCGGACAGGGAAGGACCACCGGGGAGCTGTTTTTT. Its protein is CASSGQGRTTGELFF. This chain uses TRBV7-2 with TRBJ2-2; 8 bases align to TRBD1. The V and J ends lost 5 bases and 4 bases, in that order; junction bases with no gene match: 6. This CDR3 region has 15 residues. CDR1 and CDR2 from the germline V gene are SGHTA and FQGNSA.

The chain joins TRBV28 to TRBJ1-2; 7 bases are shared with TRBD1. Germline CDR1 reads MDHEN; CDR2 reads SYDVKM. The CDR3 extends over 15 amino acids. Trimming cost V 5 bases and J 5 bases; bases outside gene matches: 11. CDR3 bases: TGTGCCAGCAGTCCCGAGGGCGAGGGGGCATATGGCTACACCTTC. It codes for CASSPEGEGAYGYTF.

This clone has only one observation. The chain is built from TRBV9 and TRBJ1-6, with unresolved D. V lost 0 bases and J 9 bases, leaving 7 bases between the germline ends. Germline CDR1 and CDR2: SGDLS and YYNGEE. This CDR3 region has 13 residues. DNA for the CDR3: TGTGCCAGCAGCGTAGATGTATTTTCACCCCTCCACTTT. This translates into CASSVDVFSPLHF.

V and J are TRBV27 and TRBJ2-7; TRBD2 aligns across 13 bases. CDR3 size: 14 residues. Unmatched junction bases numbered 3, after V lost 3 bases and J lost 7 bases. The germline V gene encodes CDR1 MNHEY and CDR2 SMNVEV (reference sequence). CDR3 sequence: CASSLTSGRSEQYF. The CDR3 DNA is TGTGCCAGCAGTTTGACTAGCGGGAGGTCTGAGCAGTACTTC.

The J gene is TRBJ1-1, the V gene TRBV5-1, with D tentatively TRBD1 (6 bases). CDR1 SGHRS and CDR2 YFSETQ come from the germline V gene. The CDR3 is made up of 15 amino acids. V gave up 2 bases and J gave up 8 bases, with 19 bases separating them. This CDR3 reads CASSFGPGDDSEAFF. The CDR3 DNA reads as TGCGCCAGCAGCTTTGGACCAGGGGATGATTCCGAAGCTTTCTTT.

This clone has a single count. The rearrangement joins TRBV28 to TRBJ1-6; 11 nucleotides agree with TRBD1. The CDR3 length is 14 residues. Germline CDR1 is MDHEN and CDR2 is SYDVKM. With V trimmed by 4 bases and J by 10 bases, 3 bases remained unmatched. CDR3 nucleotides: TGTGCCAGCAGTTGGACAGGGGGCCGGTCACCCCTCCACTTT. Residues: CASSWTGGRSPLHF. The complete variable domain, with remaining parts taken from reference TRBV28 and TRBJ1-6, reads DVKVTQSSRYLVKRTGEKVFLECVQDMDHENMFWYRQDPGLGLRLIYFSYDVKMKEKGDIPEGYSVSREKKERFSLILESASTNQTSMYLCASSWTGGRSPLHFGNGTRLTVT.

This chain uses TRBV5-4 with TRBJ2-7; possible D gene TRBD2, 5 bases. Germline V gene sequence: CDR1 SGHNT, CDR2 YYREEE (reference sequence). The CDR3 spans 16 residues. The V gene lost 0 bases and the J gene lost 0 bases, with 13 bases spanning the gap. The DNA for the CDR3 is TGTGCCAGCAGCTTGGATGAGGGCCGGGCCTCCTACGAGCAGTACTTC. Amino acid sequence: CASSLDEGRASYEQYF.

DNA for the CDR3: TGCGCCAGCAGCCAAGTTCTTATGGCGGGAGCAGCCTTTGGTGAGCAGTTCTTC. It yields the protein CASSQVLMAGAAFGEQFF. The rearrangement links TRBV4-3 to TRBJ2-1, with 7 bases matching TRBD2. Germline-derived CDR1 and CDR2 are LGHNA and YSLEER. V shed 1 base and J 9 bases; nucleotides not matched to a gene: 18. The CDR3 has 18 amino acids.

This clone was recorded a few times. The chain couples TRBV7-3 to TRBJ2-2, with a tentative D call TRBD2 (6 bases). There are 16 residues in the CDR3. Germline CDR1 is SGHTA and CDR2 is FQGTGA. V lost 2 bases to trimming and J lost 0 bases, with 10 bases between them. The CDR3 here is CASSLSGGPNTGELFF. The CDR3 DNA reads as TGTGCCAGCAGCTTATCCGGGGGACCGAACACCGGGGAGCTGTTTTTT.

This sequence joins TRBV12-3 or TRBV12-4 and TRBJ2-7; TRBD2 aligns across 9 bases. J gave up 7 bases and V 5 bases, and 6 bases lay outside the gene matches. The CDR3 length is 13 residues. CDR3 DNA sequence: TGTGCCAGCAGTGTCCAAACTAGCGGGGAGCAGTACTTC. Translating it yields CASSVQTSGEQYF.

This chain uses TRBV28 with TRBJ1-1, with 9 nucleotides matching TRBD1. The CDR3 runs to 16 residues. Germline V gives CDR1 MDHEN, CDR2 SYDVKM. Trimming cost V 1 base and J 5 bases; bases outside gene matches: 8. The CDR3: CASSLYSGQGRTEAFF. The CDR3, as DNA: TGTGCCAGCAGTTTATATAGTGGACAGGGGAGAACTGAAGCTTTCTTT.

This sequence joins TRBV24-1 and TRBJ2-3; 9 bases fit TRBD2. The CDR3 consists of 14 residues. Germline CDR1 and CDR2: KGHDR and SFDVKD. With 7 bases clipped from V and 3 bases from J, the junction kept 4 bases outside the gene matches. DNA for the CDR3: TGTGCCACCAGCCCGCGGGAGGGGACAGATACGCAGTATTTT. Residues: CATSPREGTDTQYF.

The V gene is TRBV18, the J gene TRBJ1-1; TRBD1 agrees at 8 bases. The CDR3 contains 14 residues. Germline V gives CDR1 KGHSH, CDR2 LQKENI. V gave up 3 bases and J gave up 1 base; unmatched junction bases: 1. CDR3 DNA sequence: TGTGCCAGCTCACCCACAGGGGGGAACACTGAAGCTTTCTTT. This translates into CASSPTGGNTEAFF. Combining the CDR3 with reference TRBV18 and TRBJ1-1 gives the whole variable domain NAGVMQNPRHLVRRRGQEARLRCSPMKGHSHVYWYRQLPEEGLKFMVYLQKENIIDESGMPKERFSAEFPKEGPSILRIQQVVRGDSAAYFCASSPTGGNTEAFFGQGTRLTVV.

This chain connects TRBV4-2 to TRBJ1-1; a possible D gene is TRBD1 (5 bases). Deletions cut 1 base from V and 2 bases from J, with 8 bases between. The V gene's germline CDR1 is LGHNA and CDR2 YNFKEQ. The CDR3 length is 14 residues. The CDR3 spells CASSQVGDNTEAFF. In DNA, the CDR3 is TGTGCCAGCAGCCAAGTAGGGGATAACACTGAAGCTTTCTTT.

The V gene is TRBV7-8, the J gene TRBJ2-7, with D possibly TRBD2 on 5 matching bases. Germline V gene data show CDR1 as SGHVS and CDR2 as FQNEAQ. This CDR3 has 13 residues. The V end was cut by 5 bases, the J end by 2 bases, with 10 bases between. The CDR3 DNA reads as TGTGCCAGCAGCCGAAGCGGTCCCTACGAGCAGTACTTC. This gives the protein CASSRSGPYEQYF.

The rearrangement links TRBV4-1 to TRBJ1-5; unclear D gene. The CDR3 length is 14 residues. Deletions cut 0 bases from V and 9 bases from J, with 12 bases between. Germline V gene lookup returns CDR1 MGHRA and CDR2 YSYEKL. The CDR3, as DNA: TGCGCCAGCAGCCAAGATGACACCCCCCGGCCCCAGCATTTT. Protein sequence: CASSQDDTPRPQHF.

V usage is TRBV4-1 and J usage is TRBJ1-1; 7 bases fit TRBD1. V trimming: 5 bases; J trimming: 0 bases; junction bases outside the gene matches: 12. Germline values: CDR1 MGHRA, CDR2 YSYEKL. The CDR3 contains 17 residues. The CDR3 nucleotides are TGCGCCAGCAGCTTAGGGAGGTTGGGGACAGTGAACACTGAAGCTTTCTTT. Protein: CASSLGRLGTVNTEAFF.

V is TRBV10-3 and J is TRBJ2-1; TRBD2 might be the D (5 bases). Per germline, CDR1 ENHRY and CDR2 SYGVKD. V dropped 1 base and J dropped 5 bases, with 12 bases sitting between them. The length of the CDR3 is 15 residues. DNA of the CDR3: TGTGCCATCAGTGAGTACTCGGGATCAAACAATGAGCAGTTCTTC. This codes for CAISEYSGSNNEQFF.

V gene TRBV6-5 combines with J gene TRBJ1-1; D is possibly TRBD1 (6 bases). V was cut by 2 bases and J by 2 bases, with 12 bases left in between. The CDR3 runs to 15 residues. Germline loops: CDR1 MNHEY, CDR2 SVGAGI. The CDR3 DNA sequence: TGTGCCAGCAGTTACCCACAGGGCGGCAACACTGAAGCTTTCTTT. This gives the protein CASSYPQGGNTEAFF.